Sequencing of this T cell receptor beta chain was carried out in a study of blood T cell repertoires in COVID-19 (TCRdb year 2020). Turning to the overall study: Collaborator samples came from the United States, Italy and Spain and covered acute and convalescent phases of COVID-19. Sample metadata almost always included a de-identified subject ID, COVID-19 status, age in years and sex. Where available, HLA class I and class II types were obtained from metadata supplied by the sample provider rather than from assay-based typing. Samples came from the ongoing ImmuneRACE study (first 160 participants) plus 1,254 subjects from 6 global collaborators. The material from the prospective study consisted of cDNA or gDNA derived from T cells, B-cell-depleted T cells, or PBMCs. The dataset comprised deeply sampled blood TCRbeta repertoires from subjects exposed to, actively infected with, or recovered from COVID-19. A freely available public database, intended as a resource for researchers studying the immune response to SARS-CoV-2, is where the repertoires were released.

In Seattle, one collaborating source enrolled patients while the infection was active and tracked those patients longitudinally over the course of disease. Whole blood was collected in K2EDTA tubes by collaborating institutions according to the institutions' own protocols. For TCRbeta analysis, collaborator samples were shipped as frozen whole blood, as isolated PBMCs, or as DNA extracted from either sample type. Overall results and qualifications from the work: The quantity of clinical and demographic metadata differed by source and by participant and was supplied without curation.

The immunoSEQ Assay, a bias-controlled multiplex PCR, was used to amplify TCRbeta CDR3 regions from genomic DNA. The paper's processing steps were these. Nucleated cell counts per sample were estimated from amplification of reference gene primers within the assay. To quantify the absolute abundance of each unique TCRbeta CDR3 rearrangement, sequence reads were collapsed and filtered. For each sample, productive Simpson clonality was calculated by taking the square root of Simpson's diversity index across productive rearrangements. Drawn from immuneACCESS, this table holds only the in-frame rearrangements with V and J called that TCRdb kept. Clones are partly lost; checked studies trace under half to an unresolved V gene and leave the rest unexplained. V, J and clone size reflect that table, while D and trimming were determined from the DNA. The sample data list about 170,000 clones, and 84% of these were observed just once. About 14% of the sample comes from the top ten.

Worth noting for this clone: The specificity of this receptor is unknown. Base quality data are lacking; no much larger clone is found one base away.

The sequencing sample was made of peripheral blood. The receptor comes from a woman aged 70-85 years with COVID-19, enrolled during active disease.

The CDR3 loop reads CATTGSSGNTIYF. The bases are TGTGCCACCACCGGGAGCTCTGGAAACACCATATATTTT. Rearrangement joined TRBV19 to TRBJ1-3; there is no confident call for the D gene. For CDR1 and CDR2, the germline V gene (reference sequence) lists LNHDA and SQIVND. Spanning cysteine to phenylalanine, the CDR3 consists of 13 amino acids. The DNA shown is the 39-base CDR3, in frame from base 1. V is pared back by 10 bases and J by 0 bases, with 10 bases lying between the germline termini.